This TCR beta chain derives from a study of T cells after yellow fever vaccination. Overall study context: The authors prepared low-cell-number fractions using SMART-Seq v4 Ultra Low Input.

TCRdb re-analysed the 5' RACE reads in MiXCR, keeping a single row per CDR3 protein. This sample carries under 150,000 distinct CDR3 sequences, around 7.7% of them seen once, and the ten largest clones take less than 0.95%. This clonotype was recorded many times. Its target is unknown. Germline lookup yields CDR1 GTSNPN and CDR2 SVGIG (reference sequence). The CDR3 consists of 11 residues. Trimming pared 2 bases from V and 5 bases from J, leaving 6 bases between. Study results and limitations: Post-booster reappearance was seen for most primary-vaccination clones (about 96% CD4, 75% to 90% CD8). From the bulk population, abundant clonotypes could contaminate and appear within FACS-sorted repertoires.

J is TRBJ2-5 and V is TRBV30; D not resolved. The specimen was CD4+ T cells sorted from PBMCs, collected 5 days after the yellow fever booster vaccination. This clonotype was sampled from a man aged 25-40 years who received the YFV17D yellow fever vaccine. CDR3 nucleotides: TGTGCCTGGAGTTCTCGGGAGACCCAGTACTTC. Translated, it gives CAWSSRETQYF. The full variable domain, with the rest looked up from reference TRBV30 and TRBJ2-5, is SQTIHQWPATLVQPVGSPLSLECTVEGTSNPNLYWYRQAAGRGLQLLFYSVGIGQISSEVPQNLSASRPQDRQFILSSKKLLLSDSGFYLCAWSSRETQYFGPGTRLLVL.